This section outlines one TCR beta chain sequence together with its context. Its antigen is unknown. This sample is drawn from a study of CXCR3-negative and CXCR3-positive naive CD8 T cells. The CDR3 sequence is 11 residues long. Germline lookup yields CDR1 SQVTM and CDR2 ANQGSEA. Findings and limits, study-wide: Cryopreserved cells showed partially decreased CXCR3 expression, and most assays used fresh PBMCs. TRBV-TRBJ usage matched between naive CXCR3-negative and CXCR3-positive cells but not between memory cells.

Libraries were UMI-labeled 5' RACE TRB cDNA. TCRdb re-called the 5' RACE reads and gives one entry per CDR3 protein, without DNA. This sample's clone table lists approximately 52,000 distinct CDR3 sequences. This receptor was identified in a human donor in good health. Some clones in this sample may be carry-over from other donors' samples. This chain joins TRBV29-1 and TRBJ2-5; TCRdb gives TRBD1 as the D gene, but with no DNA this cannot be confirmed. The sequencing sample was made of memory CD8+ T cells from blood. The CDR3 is CSARQGETQYF.